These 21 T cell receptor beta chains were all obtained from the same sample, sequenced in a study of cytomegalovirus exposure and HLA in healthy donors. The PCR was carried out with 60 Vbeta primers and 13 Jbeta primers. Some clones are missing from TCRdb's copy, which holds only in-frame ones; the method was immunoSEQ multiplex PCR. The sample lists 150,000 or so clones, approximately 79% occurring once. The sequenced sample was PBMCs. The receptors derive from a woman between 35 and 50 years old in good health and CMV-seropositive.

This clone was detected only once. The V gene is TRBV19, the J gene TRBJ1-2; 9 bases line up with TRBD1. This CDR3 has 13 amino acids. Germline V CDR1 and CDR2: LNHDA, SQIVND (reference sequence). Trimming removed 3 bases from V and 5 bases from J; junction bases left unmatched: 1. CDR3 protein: CASSMTGGYGYTF. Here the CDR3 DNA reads TGTGCCAGTAGTATGACAGGGGGATATGGCTACACCTTC. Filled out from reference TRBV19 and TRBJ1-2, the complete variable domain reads DGGITQSPKYLFRKEGQNVTLSCEQNLNHDAMYWYRQDPGQGLRLIYYSQIVNDFQKGDIAEGYSVSREKKESFPLTVTSAQKNPTAFYLCASSMTGGYGYTFGSGTRLTVV.

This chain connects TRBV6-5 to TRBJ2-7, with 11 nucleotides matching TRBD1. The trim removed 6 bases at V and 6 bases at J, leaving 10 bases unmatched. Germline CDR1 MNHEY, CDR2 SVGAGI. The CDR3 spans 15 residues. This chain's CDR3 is CASSLGGQGVAEQYF. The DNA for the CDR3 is TGTGCCAGCAGCCTTGGGGGACAGGGGGTAGCCGAGCAGTACTTC.

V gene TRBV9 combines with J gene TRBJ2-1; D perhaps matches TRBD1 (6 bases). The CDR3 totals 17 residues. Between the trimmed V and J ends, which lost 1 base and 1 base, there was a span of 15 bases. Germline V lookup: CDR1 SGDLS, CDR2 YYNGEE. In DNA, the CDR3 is TGTGCCAGCAGCGTATTGGTGGGGCAGGGGTCCTACAATGAGCAGTTCTTC. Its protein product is CASSVLVGQGSYNEQFF.

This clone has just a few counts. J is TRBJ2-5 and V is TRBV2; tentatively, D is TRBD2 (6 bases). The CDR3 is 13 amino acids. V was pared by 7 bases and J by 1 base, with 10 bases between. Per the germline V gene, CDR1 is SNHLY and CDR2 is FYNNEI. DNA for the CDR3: TGTGCCAGCAATTGGCGGGGCCAAGAGACCCAGTACTTC. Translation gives CASNWRGQETQYF. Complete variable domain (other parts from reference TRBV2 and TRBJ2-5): EPEVTQTPSHQVTQMGQEVILRCVPISNHLYFYWYRQILGQKVEFLVSFYNNEISEKSEIFDDQFSVERPDGSNFTLKIRSTKLEDSAMYFCASNWRGQETQYFGPGTRLLVL.

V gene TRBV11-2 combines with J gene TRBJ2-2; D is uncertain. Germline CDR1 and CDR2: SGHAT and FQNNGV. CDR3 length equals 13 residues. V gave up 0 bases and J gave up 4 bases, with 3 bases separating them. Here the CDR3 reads CASSLDLTGELFF. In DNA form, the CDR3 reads TGTGCCAGCAGCTTAGATCTCACCGGGGAGCTGTTTTTT.

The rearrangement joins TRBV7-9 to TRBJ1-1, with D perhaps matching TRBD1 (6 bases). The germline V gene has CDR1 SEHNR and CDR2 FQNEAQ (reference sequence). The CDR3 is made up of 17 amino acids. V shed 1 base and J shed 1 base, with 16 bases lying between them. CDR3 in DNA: TGTGCCAGCAGCTTAGGGATTTATCGACAGGAGAACACTGAAGCTTTCTTT. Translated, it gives CASSLGIYRQENTEAFF.

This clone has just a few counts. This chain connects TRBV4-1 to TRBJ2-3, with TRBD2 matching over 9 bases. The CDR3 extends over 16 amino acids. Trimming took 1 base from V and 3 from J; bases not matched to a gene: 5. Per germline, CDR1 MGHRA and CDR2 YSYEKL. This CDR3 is CASSQGGGARTDTQYF. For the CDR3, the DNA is TGCGCCAGCAGCCAAGGCGGGGGGGCGAGGACAGATACGCAGTATTTT.

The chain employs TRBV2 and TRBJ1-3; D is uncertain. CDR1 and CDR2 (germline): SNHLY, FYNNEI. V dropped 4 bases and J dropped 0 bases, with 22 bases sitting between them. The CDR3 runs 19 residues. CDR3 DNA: TGTGCCAGCAGTGGAACGGGTCCGGAAAACCTCAGCTCTGGAAACACCATATATTTT. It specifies CASSGTGPENLSSGNTIYF.

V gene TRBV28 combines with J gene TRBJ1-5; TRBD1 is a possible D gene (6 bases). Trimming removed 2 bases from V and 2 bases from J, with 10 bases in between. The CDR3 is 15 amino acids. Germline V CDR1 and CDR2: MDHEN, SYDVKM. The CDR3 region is CASSLTGLGNQPQHF. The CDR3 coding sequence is TGTGCCAGCAGTTTAACAGGGTTGGGCAATCAGCCCCAGCATTTT.

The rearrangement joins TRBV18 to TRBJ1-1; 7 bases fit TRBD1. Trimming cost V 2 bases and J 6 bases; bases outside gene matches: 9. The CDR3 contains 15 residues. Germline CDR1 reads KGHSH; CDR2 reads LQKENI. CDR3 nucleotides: TGTGCCAGCTCACCAATGGACAGGACCGTAGCTGAAGCTTTCTTT. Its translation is CASSPMDRTVAEAFF.

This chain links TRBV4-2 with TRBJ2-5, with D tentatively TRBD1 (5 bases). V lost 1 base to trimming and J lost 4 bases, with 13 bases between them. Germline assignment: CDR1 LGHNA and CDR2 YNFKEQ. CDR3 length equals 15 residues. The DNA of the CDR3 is TGTGCCAGCAGCCAAGTCTTTGACCAGGGAGAGACCCAGTACTTC. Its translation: CASSQVFDQGETQYF.

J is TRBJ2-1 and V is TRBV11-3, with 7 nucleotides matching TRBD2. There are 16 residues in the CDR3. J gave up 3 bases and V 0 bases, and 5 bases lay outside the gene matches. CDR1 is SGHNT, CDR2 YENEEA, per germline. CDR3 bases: TGTGCCAGCAGCTTAGATGGATCTAGCGGCTACAATGAGCAGTTCTTC. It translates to CASSLDGSSGYNEQFF.

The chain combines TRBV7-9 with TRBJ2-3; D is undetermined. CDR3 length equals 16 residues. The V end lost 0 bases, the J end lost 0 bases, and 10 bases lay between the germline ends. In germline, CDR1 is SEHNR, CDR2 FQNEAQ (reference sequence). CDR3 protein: CASSLAVLTSTDTQYF. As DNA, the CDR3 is TGTGCCAGCAGCTTAGCGGTACTTACTAGCACAGATACGCAGTATTTT.

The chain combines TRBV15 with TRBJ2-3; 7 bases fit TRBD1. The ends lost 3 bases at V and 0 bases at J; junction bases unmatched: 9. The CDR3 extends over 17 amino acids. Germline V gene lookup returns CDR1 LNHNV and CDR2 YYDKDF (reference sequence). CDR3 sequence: CATSRRTGASSTDTQYF. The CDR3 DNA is TGTGCCACCAGCAGGAGGACAGGTGCCTCTAGCACAGATACGCAGTATTTT.

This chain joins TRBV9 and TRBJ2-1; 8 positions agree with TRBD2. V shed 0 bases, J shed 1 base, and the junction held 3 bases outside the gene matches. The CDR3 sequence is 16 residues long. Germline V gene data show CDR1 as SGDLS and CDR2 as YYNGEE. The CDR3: CASSVATGGSYNEQFF. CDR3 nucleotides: TGTGCCAGCAGCGTAGCAACGGGGGGGTCCTACAATGAGCAGTTCTTC.

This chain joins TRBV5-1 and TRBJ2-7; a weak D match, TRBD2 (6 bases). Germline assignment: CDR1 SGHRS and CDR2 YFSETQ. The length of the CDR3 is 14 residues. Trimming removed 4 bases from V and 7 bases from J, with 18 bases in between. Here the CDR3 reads CASSLGTGVLEQYF. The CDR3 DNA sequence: TGCGCCAGCAGCCTGGGGACGGGGGTGCTAGAGCAGTACTTC.

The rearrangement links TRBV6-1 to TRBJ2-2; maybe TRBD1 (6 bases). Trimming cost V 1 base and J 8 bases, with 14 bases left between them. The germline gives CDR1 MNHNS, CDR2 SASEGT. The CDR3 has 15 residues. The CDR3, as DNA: TGTGCCAGCAGTGAAGGACAGGCCGGCCCAGGGGAGCTGTTTTTT. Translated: CASSEGQAGPGELFF.

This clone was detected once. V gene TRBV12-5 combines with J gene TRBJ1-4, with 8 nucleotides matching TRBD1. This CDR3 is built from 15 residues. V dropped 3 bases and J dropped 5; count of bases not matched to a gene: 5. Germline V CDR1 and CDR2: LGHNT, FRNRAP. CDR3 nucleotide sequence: TGTGCTAGTGGTTTAGGACAGGGAAGGAATGAAAAACTGTTTTTT. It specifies CASGLGQGRNEKLFF.

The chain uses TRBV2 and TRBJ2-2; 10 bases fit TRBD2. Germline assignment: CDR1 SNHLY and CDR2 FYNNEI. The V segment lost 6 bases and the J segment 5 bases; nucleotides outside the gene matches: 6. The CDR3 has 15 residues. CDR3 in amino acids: CASRSSGGRTGELFF. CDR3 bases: TGTGCCAGCAGGTCTAGCGGGGGTAGGACCGGGGAGCTGTTTTTT.

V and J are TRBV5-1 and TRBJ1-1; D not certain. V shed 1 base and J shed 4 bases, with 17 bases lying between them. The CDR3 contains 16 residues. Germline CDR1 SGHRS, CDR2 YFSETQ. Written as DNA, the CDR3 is TGCGCCAGCAGCTTGCCCTCTCCGGGATTGAGCACTGAAGCTTTCTTT. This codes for CASSLPSPGLSTEAFF.

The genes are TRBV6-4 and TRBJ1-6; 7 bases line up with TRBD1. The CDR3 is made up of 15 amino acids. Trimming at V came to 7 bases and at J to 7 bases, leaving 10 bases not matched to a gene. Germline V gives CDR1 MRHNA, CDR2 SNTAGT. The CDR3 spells CASTAGGQLNSPLHF. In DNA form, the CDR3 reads TGTGCCAGCACCGCCGGGGGACAGTTAAATTCACCCCTCCACTTT.